Relative to its sample, the clone carrying this T cell receptor beta chain is medium-sized. The sample is drawn from a study of blood T cell repertoires in COVID-19. CDR3 length: 15 amino acids. J lost 9 bases, V lost 3 bases, and 7 bases had no gene match. The germline V gene has CDR1 SGHVS and CDR2 FQNEAQ. Using immunoSEQ multiplex PCR, the repertoire was profiled, and TCRdb retains in-frame clones only, with some absent. Of about 59,000 clones in the sample, 65% to 85% were seen once. The TCR was taken from a man in his 60s with acute or convalescent COVID-19. The chain carries TRBV7-8 and TRBJ2-1; 11 bases map to TRBD2. Specimen: peripheral blood. CDR3 bases: TGTGCCAGCAGCTTCTTAGCGGGGGGGCCTGGTGAGCAGTTCTTC. It translates to CASSFLAGGPGEQFF.